This record covers a single TCR beta chain. The data derive from a study of cytomegalovirus exposure and HLA in healthy donors. Researchers ran the PCR with 60 Vbeta and 13 Jbeta primers. Here immunoSEQ multiplex PCR was the method, and the copy in TCRdb shows in-frame clones only, minus some. The sample shows under 200,000 clones, roughly four fifths of them seen only once. Per the germline V gene, CDR1 is MRHNA and CDR2 is SNTAGT. The CDR3 has 13 residues. V was trimmed by 2 bases and J by 12 bases, leaving 14 bases between them. The material sequenced was PBMCs. V gene TRBV6-4 combines with J gene TRBJ2-1; unclear D gene. This clonotype was sampled from a man aged 45-65 years in good health and CMV-seropositive. The CDR3 DNA reads TGTGCCAGCAGTGACACGACTGATAGCCGGCAGTTCTTC. This translates into CASSDTTDSRQFF.